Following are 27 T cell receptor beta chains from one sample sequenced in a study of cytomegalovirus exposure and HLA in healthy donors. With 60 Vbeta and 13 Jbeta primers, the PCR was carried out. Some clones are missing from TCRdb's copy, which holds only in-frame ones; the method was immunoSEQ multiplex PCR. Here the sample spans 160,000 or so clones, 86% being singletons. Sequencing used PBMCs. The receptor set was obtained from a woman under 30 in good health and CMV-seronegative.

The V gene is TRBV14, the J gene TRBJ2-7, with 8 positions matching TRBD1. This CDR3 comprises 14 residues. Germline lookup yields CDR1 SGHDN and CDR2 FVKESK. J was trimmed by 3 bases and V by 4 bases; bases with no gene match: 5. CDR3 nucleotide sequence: TGTGCCAGCAGCCCCCGACAGGGGAGCTACGAGCAGTACTTC. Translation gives CASSPRQGSYEQYF.

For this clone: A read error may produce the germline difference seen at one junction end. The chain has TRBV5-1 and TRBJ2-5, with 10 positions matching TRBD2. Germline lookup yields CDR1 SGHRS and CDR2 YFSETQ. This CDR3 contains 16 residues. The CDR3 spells CASGLSLAGVRETQYF. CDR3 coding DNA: TGCGCCAGCGGCTTGAGTCTAGCGGGAGTTCGGGAGACCCAGTACTTC.

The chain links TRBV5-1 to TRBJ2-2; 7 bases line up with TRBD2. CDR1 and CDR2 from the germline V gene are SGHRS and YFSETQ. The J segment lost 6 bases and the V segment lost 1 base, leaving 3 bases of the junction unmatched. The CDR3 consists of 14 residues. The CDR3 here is CASSLSGGSGELFF. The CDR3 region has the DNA TGCGCCAGCAGCTTGTCGGGGGGATCCGGGGAGCTGTTTTTT.

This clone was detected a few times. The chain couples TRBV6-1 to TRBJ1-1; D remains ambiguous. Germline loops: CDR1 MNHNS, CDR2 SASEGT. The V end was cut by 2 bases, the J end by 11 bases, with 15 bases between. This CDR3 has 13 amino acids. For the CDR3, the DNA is TGTGCCAGCAGTGAAACCAGCGGGGTATCTGCTTTCTTT. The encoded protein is CASSETSGVSAFF.

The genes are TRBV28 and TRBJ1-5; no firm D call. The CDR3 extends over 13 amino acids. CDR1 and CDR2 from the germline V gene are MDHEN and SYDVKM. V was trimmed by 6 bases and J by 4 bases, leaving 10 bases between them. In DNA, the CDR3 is TGTGCCAGCAGCCTAGGGAGGAATCAGCCCCAGCATTTT. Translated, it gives CASSLGRNQPQHF.

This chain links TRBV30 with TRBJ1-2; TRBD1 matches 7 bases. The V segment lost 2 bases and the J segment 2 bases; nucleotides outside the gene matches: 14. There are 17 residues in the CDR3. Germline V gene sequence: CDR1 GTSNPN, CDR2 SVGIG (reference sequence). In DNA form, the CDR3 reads TGTGCCTGGAGTAAAATAGGGGGCGCGGGGGGCAACTATGGCTACACCTTC. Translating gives CAWSKIGGAGGNYGYTF. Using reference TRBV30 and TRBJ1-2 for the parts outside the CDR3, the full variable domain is SQTIHQWPATLVQPVGSPLSLECTVEGTSNPNLYWYRQAAGRGLQLLFYSVGIGQISSEVPQNLSASRPQDRQFILSSKKLLLSDSGFYLCAWSKIGGAGGNYGYTFGSGTRLTVV.

The CDR3 loop is CASSRQGSAYNEQFF. The CDR3 DNA follows: TGTGCCAGCAGTCGACAGGGGAGCGCCTACAATGAGCAGTTCTTC. The rearrangement joins TRBV2 to TRBJ2-1; TRBD1 matches at 8 bases. The junction had 5 bases not matched to a gene; V was cut back by 5 bases and J by 2 bases. Germline V gives CDR1 SNHLY, CDR2 FYNNEI. This CDR3 spans 15 amino acids.

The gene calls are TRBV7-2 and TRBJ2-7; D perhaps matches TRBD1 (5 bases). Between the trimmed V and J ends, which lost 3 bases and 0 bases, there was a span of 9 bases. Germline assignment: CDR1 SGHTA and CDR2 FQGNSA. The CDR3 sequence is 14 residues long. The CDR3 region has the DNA TGTGCCAGCAGCTTTCAACAGGCCTCCTACGAGCAGTACTTC. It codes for CASSFQQASYEQYF.

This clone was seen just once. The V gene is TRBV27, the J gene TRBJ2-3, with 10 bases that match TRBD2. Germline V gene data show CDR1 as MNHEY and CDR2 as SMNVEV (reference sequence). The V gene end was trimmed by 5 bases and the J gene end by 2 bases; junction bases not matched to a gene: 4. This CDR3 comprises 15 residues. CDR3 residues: CASSRAGGFTDTQYF. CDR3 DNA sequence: TGTGCCAGCAGTCGAGCGGGAGGGTTCACAGATACGCAGTATTTT.

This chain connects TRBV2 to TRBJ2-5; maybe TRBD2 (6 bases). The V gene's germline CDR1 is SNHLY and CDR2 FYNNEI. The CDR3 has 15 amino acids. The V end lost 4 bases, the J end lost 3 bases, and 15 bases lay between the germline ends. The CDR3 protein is CASSGRAGPKETQYF. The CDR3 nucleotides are TGTGCCAGCAGTGGGAGGGCAGGGCCGAAAGAGACCCAGTACTTC.

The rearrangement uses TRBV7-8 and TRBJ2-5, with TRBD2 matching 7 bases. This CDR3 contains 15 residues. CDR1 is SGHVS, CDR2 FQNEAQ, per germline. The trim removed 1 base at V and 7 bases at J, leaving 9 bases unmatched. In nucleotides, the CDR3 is TGTGCCAGCAGCTTAGGTGGGGGGGGATTGGTGACCCAGTACTTC. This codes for CASSLGGGGLVTQYF.

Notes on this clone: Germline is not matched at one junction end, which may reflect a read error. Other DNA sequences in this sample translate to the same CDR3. This CDR3 is CASSEDEAVQPQHF. The DNA of the CDR3 is TGTGCCAGCAGTGAAGATGAGGCGGTTCAGCCCCAGCACTTT. The V gene is TRBV6-1, the J gene TRBJ1-5; unclear D gene. Germline loops: CDR1 MNHNS, CDR2 SASEGT. The length of the CDR3 is 14 residues.

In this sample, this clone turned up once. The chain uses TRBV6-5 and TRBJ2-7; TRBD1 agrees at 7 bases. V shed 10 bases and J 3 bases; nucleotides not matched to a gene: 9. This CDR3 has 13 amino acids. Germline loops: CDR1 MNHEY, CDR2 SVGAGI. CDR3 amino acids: CATQRGPRYEQYF. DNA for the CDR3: TGTGCCACCCAGAGGGGGCCCCGCTACGAGCAGTACTTC.

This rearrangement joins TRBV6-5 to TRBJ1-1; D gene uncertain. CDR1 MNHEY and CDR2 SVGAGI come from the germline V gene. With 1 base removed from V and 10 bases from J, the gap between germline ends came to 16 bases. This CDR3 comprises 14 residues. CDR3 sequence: CASSYFRTLTLAFF. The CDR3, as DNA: TGTGCCAGCAGTTACTTCAGAACCCTTACATTAGCTTTCTTT.

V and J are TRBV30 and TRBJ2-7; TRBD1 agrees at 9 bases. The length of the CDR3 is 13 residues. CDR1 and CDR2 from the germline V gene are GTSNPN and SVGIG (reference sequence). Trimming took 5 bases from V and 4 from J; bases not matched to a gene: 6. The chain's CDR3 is CAWQPGQGYEQYF. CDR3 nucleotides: TGTGCCTGGCAACCGGGACAGGGTTACGAGCAGTACTTC.

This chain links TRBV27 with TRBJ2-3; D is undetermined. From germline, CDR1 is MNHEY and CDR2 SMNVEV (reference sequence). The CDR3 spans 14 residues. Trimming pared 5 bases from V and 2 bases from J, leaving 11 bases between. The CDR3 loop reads CASSARIHTDTQYF. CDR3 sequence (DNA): TGTGCCAGCAGTGCCAGGATCCACACAGATACGCAGTATTTT.

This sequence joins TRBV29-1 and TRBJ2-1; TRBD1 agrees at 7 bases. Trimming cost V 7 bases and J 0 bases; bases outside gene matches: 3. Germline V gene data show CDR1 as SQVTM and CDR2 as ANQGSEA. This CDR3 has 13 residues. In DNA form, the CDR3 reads TGCAGCGCCGCAGGGGGCTCCTACAATGAGCAGTTCTTC. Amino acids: CSAAGGSYNEQFF.

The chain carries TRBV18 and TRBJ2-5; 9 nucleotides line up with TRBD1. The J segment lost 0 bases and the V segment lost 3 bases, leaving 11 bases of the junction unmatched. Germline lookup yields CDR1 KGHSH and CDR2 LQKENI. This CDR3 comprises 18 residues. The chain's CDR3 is CASSPLPYRGPYQETQYF. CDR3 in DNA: TGTGCCAGCTCACCGCTCCCTTACAGGGGGCCCTACCAAGAGACCCAGTACTTC.

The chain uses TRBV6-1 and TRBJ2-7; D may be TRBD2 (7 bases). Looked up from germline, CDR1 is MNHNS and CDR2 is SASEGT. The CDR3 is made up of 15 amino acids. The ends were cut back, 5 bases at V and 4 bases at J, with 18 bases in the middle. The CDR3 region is CASSLPGGLRYEQYF. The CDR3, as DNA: TGTGCCAGCAGTCTCCCCGGGGGGCTGAGATACGAGCAGTACTTC.

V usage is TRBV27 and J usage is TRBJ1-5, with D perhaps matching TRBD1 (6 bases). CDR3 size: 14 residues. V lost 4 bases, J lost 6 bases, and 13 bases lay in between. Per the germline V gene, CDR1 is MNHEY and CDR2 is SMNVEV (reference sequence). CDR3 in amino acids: CASSSSTGLQPQHF. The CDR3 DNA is TGTGCCAGCAGTTCATCAACAGGGCTTCAGCCCCAGCATTTT.

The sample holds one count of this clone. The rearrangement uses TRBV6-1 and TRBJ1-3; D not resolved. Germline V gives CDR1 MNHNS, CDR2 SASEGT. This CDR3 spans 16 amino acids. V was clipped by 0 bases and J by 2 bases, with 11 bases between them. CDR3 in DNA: TGTGCCAGCAGTGAAGCTTTTTATGGAGCTGGAAACACCATATATTTT. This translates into CASSEAFYGAGNTIYF.

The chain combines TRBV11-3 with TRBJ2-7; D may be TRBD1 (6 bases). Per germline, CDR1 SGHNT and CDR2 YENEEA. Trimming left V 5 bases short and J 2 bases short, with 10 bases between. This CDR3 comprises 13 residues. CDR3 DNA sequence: TGTGCCAGCAGCCTTGGACAGACCTACGAGCAGTACTTC. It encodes CASSLGQTYEQYF.

CDR3 region: CAISESTDTEAFF. CDR3 DNA: TGTGCCATCAGTGAGTCAACAGACACTGAAGCTTTCTTT. The chain is built from TRBV10-3 and TRBJ1-1; D is uncertain. V was clipped by 0 bases and J by 3 bases, with 5 bases between them. The CDR3 has 13 residues. The germline CDR1 and CDR2 sequences are ENHRY and SYGVKD.

This chain's CDR3 is CASSYSGSLGDGYTF. In DNA, the CDR3 is TGTGCCAGCAGTTACTCGGGCAGCCTCGGGGATGGCTACACCTTC. V and J are TRBV6-5 and TRBJ1-2; no definite D call. CDR1 is MNHEY and CDR2 is SVGAGI in the germline V gene. The CDR3 runs 15 residues. Deletions cut 0 bases from V and 6 bases from J, with 14 bases between.

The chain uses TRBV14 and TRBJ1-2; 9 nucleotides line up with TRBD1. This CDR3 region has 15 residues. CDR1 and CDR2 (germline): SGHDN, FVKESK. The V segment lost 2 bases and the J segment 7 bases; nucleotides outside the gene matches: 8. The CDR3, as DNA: TGTGCCAGCAGCCAACCGGGACAGGGTTGGTTTGGCTACACCTTC. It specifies CASSQPGQGWFGYTF. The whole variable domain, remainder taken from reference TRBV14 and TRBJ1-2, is EAGVTQFPSHSVIEKGQTVTLRCDPISGHDNLYWYRRVMGKEIKFLLHFVKESKQDESGMPNNRFLAERTGGTYSTLKVQPAELEDSGVYFCASSQPGQGWFGYTFGSGTRLTVV.

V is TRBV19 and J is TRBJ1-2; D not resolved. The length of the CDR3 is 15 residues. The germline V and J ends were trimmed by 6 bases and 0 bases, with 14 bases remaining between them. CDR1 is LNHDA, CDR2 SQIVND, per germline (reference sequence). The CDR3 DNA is TGTGCCAGTAGCCTCTCCGGGAGGACTAACTATGGCTACACCTTC. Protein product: CASSLSGRTNYGYTF.

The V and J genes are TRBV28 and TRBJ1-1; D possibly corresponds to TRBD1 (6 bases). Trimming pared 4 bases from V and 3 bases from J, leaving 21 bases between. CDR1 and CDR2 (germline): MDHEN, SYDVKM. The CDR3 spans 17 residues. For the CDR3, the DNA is TGTGCCAGCAGTTCGATTACAGGGTTGGGTATGGACACTGAAGCTTTCTTT. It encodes CASSSITGLGMDTEAFF.